This T cell receptor beta chain was found in a study of T cells in Graves' hyperthyroidism and ophthalmopathy. The CDR3 is 14 residues long. V lost 3 bases and J 5 bases, leaving 14 bases between the germline ends. Germline CDR1 and CDR2: MDHEN and SYDVKM. At least ten counts were recorded for this clonotype. Criteria for exclusion of patients were uncontrolled infection, other autoimmune disease, pregnancy or lactation. PBMCs were derived from around 10 ml fresh peripheral blood. Amplified regions were TCR beta CDR3 sequences from RNA transcripts. Using the HTBI primer set, a first-round RT-PCR was run on the TCR CDR3. TCRdb re-analysed the multiplex PCR reads in MiXCR, keeping a single row per CDR3 protein. Of roughly 600,000 distinct CDR3 sequences listed, 14% are singletons.

Specimen: blood. V usage is TRBV28 and J usage is TRBJ2-7; D gene ambiguous. This receptor was obtained from a woman aged 45 to 65 with Graves' ophthalmopathy. The CDR3 is CASSLVRGFHEQYF. The CDR3 DNA reads as TGTGCCAGCAGTTTGGTCAGAGGATTCCACGAGCAGTACTTC.